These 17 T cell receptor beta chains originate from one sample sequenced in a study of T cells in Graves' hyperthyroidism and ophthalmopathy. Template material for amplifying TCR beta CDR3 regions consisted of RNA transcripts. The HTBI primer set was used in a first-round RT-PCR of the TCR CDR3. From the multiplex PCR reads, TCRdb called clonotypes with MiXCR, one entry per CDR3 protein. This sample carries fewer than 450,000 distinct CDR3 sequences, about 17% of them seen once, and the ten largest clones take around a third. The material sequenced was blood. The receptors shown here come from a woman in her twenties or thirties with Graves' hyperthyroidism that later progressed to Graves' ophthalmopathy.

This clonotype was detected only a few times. The CDR3 loop is CSVGGGDEQFF. In DNA, the CDR3 is TGCAGCGTTGGGGGGGGGGATGAGCAGTTCTTC. The chain combines TRBV29-1 with TRBJ2-1; 7 bases fit TRBD2. V dropped 4 bases and J dropped 8; count of bases not matched to a gene: 2. Looked up from germline, CDR1 is SQVTM and CDR2 is ANQGSEA. The CDR3 spans 11 residues.

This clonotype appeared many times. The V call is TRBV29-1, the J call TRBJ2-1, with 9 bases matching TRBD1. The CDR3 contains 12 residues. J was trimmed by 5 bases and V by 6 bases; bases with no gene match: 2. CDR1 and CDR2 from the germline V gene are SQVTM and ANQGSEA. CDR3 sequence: CSVRTGDNEQFF. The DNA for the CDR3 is TGCAGCGTAAGGACAGGGGACAATGAGCAGTTCTTC.

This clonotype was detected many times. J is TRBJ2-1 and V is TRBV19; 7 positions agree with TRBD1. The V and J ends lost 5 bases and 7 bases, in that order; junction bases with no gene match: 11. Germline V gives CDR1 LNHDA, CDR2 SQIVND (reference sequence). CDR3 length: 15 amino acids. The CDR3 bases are TGTGCCAGTAGTCGGAGACAGGGCGGGTGGAATGAGCAGTTCTTC. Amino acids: CASSRRQGGWNEQFF.

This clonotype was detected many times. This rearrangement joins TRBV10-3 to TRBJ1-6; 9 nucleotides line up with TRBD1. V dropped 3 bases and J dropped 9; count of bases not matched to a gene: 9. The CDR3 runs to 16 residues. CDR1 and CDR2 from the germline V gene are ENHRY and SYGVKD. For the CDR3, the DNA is TGTGCCATCAGTGAACGGGACAGGGTAATTAGTTCACCCCTCCACTTT. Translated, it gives CAISERDRVISSPLHF.

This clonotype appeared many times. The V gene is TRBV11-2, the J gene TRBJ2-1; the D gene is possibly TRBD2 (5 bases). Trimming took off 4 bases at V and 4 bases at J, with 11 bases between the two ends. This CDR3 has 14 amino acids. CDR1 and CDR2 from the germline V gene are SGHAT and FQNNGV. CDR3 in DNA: TGTGCCAGCAGCTCTATAAGCGGATACAATGAGCAGTTCTTC. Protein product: CASSSISGYNEQFF.

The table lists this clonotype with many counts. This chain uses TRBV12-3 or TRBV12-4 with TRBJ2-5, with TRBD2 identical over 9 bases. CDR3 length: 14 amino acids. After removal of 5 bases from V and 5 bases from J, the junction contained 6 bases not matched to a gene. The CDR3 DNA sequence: TGTGCCAGCAGTATCAGCGGGGGGCGGGAGACCCAGTACTTC. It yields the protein CASSISGGRETQYF.

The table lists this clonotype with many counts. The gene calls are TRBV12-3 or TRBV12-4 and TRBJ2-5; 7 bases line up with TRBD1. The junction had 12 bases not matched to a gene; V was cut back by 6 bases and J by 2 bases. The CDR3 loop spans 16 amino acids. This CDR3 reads CASRQTTGEPQETQYF. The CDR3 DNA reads TGTGCCAGCAGACAAACCACAGGGGAACCACAAGAGACCCAGTACTTC.

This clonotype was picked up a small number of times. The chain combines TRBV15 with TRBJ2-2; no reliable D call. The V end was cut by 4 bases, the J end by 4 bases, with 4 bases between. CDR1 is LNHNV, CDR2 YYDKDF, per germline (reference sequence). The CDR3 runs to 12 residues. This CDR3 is CATSTSTGELFF. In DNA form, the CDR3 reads TGTGCCACCAGCACCAGCACCGGGGAGCTGTTTTTT. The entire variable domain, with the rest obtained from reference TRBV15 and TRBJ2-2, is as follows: DAMVIQNPRYQVTQFGKPVTLSCSQTLNHNVMYWYQQKSSQAPKLLFHYYDKDFNNEADTPDNFQSRRPNTSFCFLDIRSPGLGDTAMYLCATSTSTGELFFGEGSRLTVL.

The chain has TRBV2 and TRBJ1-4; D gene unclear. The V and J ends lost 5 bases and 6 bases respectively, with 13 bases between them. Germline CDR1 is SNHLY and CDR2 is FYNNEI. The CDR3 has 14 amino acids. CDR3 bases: TGTGCCAGCAGTCCGAGGGCGTTCCATGAAAAACTGTTTTTT. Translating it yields CASSPRAFHEKLFF.

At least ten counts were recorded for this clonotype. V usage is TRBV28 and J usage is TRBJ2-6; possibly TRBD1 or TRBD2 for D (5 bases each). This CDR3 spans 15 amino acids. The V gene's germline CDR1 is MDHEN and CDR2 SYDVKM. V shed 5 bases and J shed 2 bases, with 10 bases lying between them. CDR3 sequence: CASSVQGAGANVLTF. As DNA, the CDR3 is TGTGCCAGCAGTGTTCAGGGAGCTGGGGCCAACGTCCTGACTTTC.

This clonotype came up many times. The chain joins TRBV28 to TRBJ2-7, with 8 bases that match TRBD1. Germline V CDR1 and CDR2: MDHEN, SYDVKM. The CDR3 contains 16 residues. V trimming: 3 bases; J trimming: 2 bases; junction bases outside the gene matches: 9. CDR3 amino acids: CASSFQAGTGPYEQYF. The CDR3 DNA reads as TGTGCCAGCAGTTTCCAAGCCGGGACAGGCCCCTACGAGCAGTACTTC.

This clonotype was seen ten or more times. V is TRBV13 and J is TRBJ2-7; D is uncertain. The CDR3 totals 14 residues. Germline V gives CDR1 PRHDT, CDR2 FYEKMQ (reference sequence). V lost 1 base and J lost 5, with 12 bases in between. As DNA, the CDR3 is TGTGCCAGCAGCTTAGTTGCCAGTCCCCACGAGCAGTACTTC. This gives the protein CASSLVASPHEQYF.

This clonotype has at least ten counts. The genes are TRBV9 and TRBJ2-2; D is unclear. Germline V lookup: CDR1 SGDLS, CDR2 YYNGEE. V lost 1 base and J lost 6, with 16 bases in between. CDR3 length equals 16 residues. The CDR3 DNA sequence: TGTGCCAGCAGCGTATCCCAGGTACCGTCTGCCGGGGAGCTGTTTTTT. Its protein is CASSVSQVPSAGELFF.

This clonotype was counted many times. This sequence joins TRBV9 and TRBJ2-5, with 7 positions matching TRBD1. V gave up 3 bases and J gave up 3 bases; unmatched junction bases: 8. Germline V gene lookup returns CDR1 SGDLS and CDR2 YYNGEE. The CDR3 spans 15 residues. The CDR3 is CASSGLGTAEETQYF. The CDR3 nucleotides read TGTGCCAGCAGCGGTCTAGGGACAGCCGAAGAGACCCAGTACTTC. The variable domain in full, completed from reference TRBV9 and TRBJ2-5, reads DSGVTQTPKHLITATGQRVTLRCSPRSGDLSVYWYQQSLDQGLQFLIQYYNGEERAKGNILERFSAQQFPDLHSELNLSSLELGDSALYFCASSGLGTAEETQYFGPGTRLLVL.

The CDR3: CASSPLGQGAGGANVLTF. In DNA, the CDR3 is TGTGCCAGCAGCCCTCTAGGACAGGGGGCAGGTGGGGCCAACGTCCTGACTTTC. J is TRBJ2-6 and V is TRBV5-6, with TRBD1 matching over 11 bases. The germline V gene has CDR1 SGHDT and CDR2 YYEEEE. The CDR3 consists of 18 residues. Germline trimming cut 4 bases from V and 3 bases from J; bases unmatched to any gene: 9.

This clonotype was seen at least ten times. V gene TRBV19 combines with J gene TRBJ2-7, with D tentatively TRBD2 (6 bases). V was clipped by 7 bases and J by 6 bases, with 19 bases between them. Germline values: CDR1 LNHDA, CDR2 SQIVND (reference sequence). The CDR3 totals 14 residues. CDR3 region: CASKPPGVESEQYF. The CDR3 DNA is TGTGCCAGTAAACCTCCGGGAGTGGAAAGCGAGCAGTACTTC. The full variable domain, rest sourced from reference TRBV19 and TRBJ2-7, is DGGITQSPKYLFRKEGQNVTLSCEQNLNHDAMYWYRQDPGQGLRLIYYSQIVNDFQKGDIAEGYSVSREKKESFPLTVTSAQKNPTAFYLCASKPPGVESEQYFGPGTRLTVT.

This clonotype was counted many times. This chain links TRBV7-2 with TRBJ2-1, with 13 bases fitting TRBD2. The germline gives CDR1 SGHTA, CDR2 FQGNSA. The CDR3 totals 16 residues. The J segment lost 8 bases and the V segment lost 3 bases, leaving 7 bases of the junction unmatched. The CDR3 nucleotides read TGTGCCAGCAGCTTCGGGACTAGCGGGATAGGCGATGAGCAGTTCTTC. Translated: CASSFGTSGIGDEQFF.